The source of this T cell receptor (beta chain) is a study of metastatic and nonmetastatic thyroid tumors (dated by TCRdb to about 2020). Study-level background: The researchers compared repertoires between peripheral blood samples and tumor or nodule tissue samples from patients with malignant or benign thyroid disease.

No treatment had been received by any patient before thyroid surgery. The study retrospectively analysed patient clinical samples collected from the early 2010s to the late 2010s using T-cell receptor beta sequencing. The research as a whole found: In both blood and tumor samples, malignant tumors were reported to have significantly higher TCR beta diversity than benign nodules.

With respect to this clone: The antigen it recognizes is unknown. There are no base qualities to consult, and no much larger clone falls within one base.

Trimming takes 7 bases from V and 4 bases from J, and the germline ends sit 14 bases apart. The CDR1 and CDR2 encoded by the germline V gene are MDHEN and SYDVKM. The cysteine opens and the phenylalanine closes a CDR3 of 13 amino acids. Only CDR3 DNA is held: 39 bases, read in frame from base 1. The receptor library was made with PCR. Reads for this sample came from an Illumina HiSeq 4000. High-throughput sequencing was used to profile the TCR beta-chain CDR3 region of every patient. The paper's data handling went like this. CDR3 differences across clinicopathological groups were used to build a classifier for discriminating distant-metastatic papillary thyroid cancer patients. The Shannon index was used to measure repertoire diversity, and the Morisita-Horn index was used to measure how similar tumor and blood repertoires were. TCRdb itself trimmed the public reads at Q25 with fastp, ran MiXCR and retained productive beta chains. The V and J calls, along with clone size, are taken from TCRdb and not from the paper's own processing. This sample has over 35,000 clones in its table, and less than 20% of those were observed once. The top ten clones comprise around 9.9% of the sample.

The source is a female donor with papillary thyroid cancer or a benign thyroid nodule (not recorded which). Some clones in this sample may be carry-over from other donors' samples. The V gene is TRBV28 and the J gene is TRBJ2-7; a confident D gene designation cannot be given. Sequencing used tumor tissue. In nucleotide form, the sequence is TGTGCCAGCATGCCAAGGGTACAGTACGAGCAGTACTTC. Protein translation: CASMPRVQYEQYF.